This T cell receptor beta chain was documented in a study of T cells expressing NK-cell markers. TCRdb reworked the 5' RACE reads into one entry per CDR3 protein, no DNA. This sample lists some 150,000 distinct CDR3 sequences; its ten largest clones have 9% to 15%. The length of the CDR3 is 14 residues. Germline CDR1 reads SGHRS; CDR2 reads YFSETQ. This sequence was found in a man younger than 35 in good health. Sample: blood T cells: a sorted CD56 or NKG2C T cell subset, CD4+ or CD8+ T cells, or bulk PBMC T cells (not recorded which). The genes are TRBV5-1 and TRBJ2-1; lacking DNA, the TRBD2 call made by TCRdb goes unchecked. This CDR3 is CASRGGGPSREQFF.